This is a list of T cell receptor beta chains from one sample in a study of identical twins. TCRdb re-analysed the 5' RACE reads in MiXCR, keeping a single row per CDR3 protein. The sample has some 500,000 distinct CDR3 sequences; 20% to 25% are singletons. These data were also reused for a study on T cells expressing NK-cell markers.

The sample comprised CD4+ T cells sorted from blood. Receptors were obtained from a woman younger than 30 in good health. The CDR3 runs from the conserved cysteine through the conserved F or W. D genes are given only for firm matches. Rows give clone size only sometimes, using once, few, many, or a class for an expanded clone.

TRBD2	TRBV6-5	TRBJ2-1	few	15	TGTGCCAGCAGTTCCCGGGGGGGCCACTACAATGAGCAGTTCTTC	CASSSRGGHYNEQFF
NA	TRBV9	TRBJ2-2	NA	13	TGTGCCAGCAGCGTAGAGAACACCGGGGAGCTGTTTTTT	CASSVENTGELFF
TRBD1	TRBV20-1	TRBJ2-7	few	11	TGCAGTGCTCGACCCCGGGACAGGGAGTTATTC	CSARPRDRELF
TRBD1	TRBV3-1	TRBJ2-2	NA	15	TGTGCCAGCAGCCGCTATCAGGGGGCTGGCGGGGAGCTGTTTTTT	CASSRYQGAGGELFF
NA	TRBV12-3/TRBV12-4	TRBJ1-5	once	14	TGTGCCAGCAGCACCGCCAGCTCCAATCAGCCCCAGCATTTT	CASSTASSNQPQHF
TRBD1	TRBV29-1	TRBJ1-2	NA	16	TGCAGCGTTCAATTGGGACAGGGGGCTAGGGGCTATGGCTACACCTTC	CSVQLGQGARGYGYTF
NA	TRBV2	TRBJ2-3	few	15	TGTGCCAGCAGACCCATAGCGCCTAGCACAGATACGCAGTATTTT	CASRPIAPSTDTQYF
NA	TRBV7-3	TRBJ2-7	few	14	TGTGCCAGCAGCTTCGGGCAGCAATCCTCCGAGCAGTACTTC	CASSFGQQSSEQYF
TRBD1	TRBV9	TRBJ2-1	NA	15	TGTGCCAGCAGCGCCTTCGGGACAGGGCGGCATGAGCAGTTCTTC	CASSAFGTGRHEQFF
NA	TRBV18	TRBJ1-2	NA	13	TGTGCCAGCTCACCTTCAGGGATCTATGGCTACACCTTC	CASSPSGIYGYTF
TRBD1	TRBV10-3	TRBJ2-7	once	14	TGTGCCACGACCCAGGGGGCTAGAAACTACGAGCAGTACTTC	CATTQGARNYEQYF
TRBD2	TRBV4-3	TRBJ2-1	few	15	TGCGCCAGCAGCCAAGGAGGGAGGGCAAGGAATGAGCAGTTCTTC	CASSQGGRARNEQFF
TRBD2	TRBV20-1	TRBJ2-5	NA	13	TGCAGTGCTAATAGCGGGGGCCAAGAGACCCAGTACTTC	CSANSGGQETQYF
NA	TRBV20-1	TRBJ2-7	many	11	TGCAGTGCTCAGGACGCCTACGAGCAGTACTTC	CSAQDAYEQYF
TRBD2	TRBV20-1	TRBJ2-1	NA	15	TGCAGTGCTAGTGGCCCGGGAGGGGCCCACAATGAGCAGTTCTTC	CSASGPGGAHNEQFF
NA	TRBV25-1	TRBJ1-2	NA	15	TGTGCCAGCAGTGACCCTCGAGGGCACTGGTTGGGCTACACCTTC	CASSDPRGHWLGYTF
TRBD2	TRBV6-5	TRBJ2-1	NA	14	TGTGCCAGCAGTTACAACGCGGGAGGGCCTGAGCAGTTCTTC	CASSYNAGGPEQFF
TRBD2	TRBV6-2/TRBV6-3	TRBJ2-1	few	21	TGTGCCAGCACCCCGGGTGGGATAGGACTAGCGGGAGGACACTCCTTCAATGAGCAGTTCTTC	CASTPGGIGLAGGHSFNEQFF
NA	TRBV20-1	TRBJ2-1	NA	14	TGCAGTGCTAGAGATGGCGCGGACTACAATGAGCAGTTCTTC	CSARDGADYNEQFF
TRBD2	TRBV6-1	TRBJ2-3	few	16	TGTGCCAGCAGTGATTATGGGACTAGCGGCACAGATACGCAGTATTTT	CASSDYGTSGTDTQYF
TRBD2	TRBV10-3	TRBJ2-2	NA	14	TGTGCCATCGGGAGGGAAAGTGGCACCGGGGAGCTGTTTTTT	CAIGRESGTGELFF
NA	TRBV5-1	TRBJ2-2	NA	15	TGCGCCAGCAGCTTCGCTACCGTTGAGGCGGGGGAGCTGTTTTTT	CASSFATVEAGELFF
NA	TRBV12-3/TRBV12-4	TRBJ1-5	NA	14	TGTGCCAGCCGCGCGACCGGGGGTGGACAGCCCCAGCATTTT	CASRATGGGQPQHF
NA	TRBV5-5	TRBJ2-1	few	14	TGTGCCAGCAGCTCCTGGGGCTCGCAGAATGAGCAGTTCTTC	CASSSWGSQNEQFF
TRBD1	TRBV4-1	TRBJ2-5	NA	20	TGCGCCAGCAGCCCTGCCGTAATCCGGGACAGGGGGAAATACGGAGAGACCCAGTACTTC	CASSPAVIRDRGKYGETQYF
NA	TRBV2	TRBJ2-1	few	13	TGTGCCAGCAGTGTCGGGGAAGGGGCCCGACAGTTCTTC	CASSVGEGARQFF
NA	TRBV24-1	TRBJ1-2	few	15	TGTGCCACCAGTGATTTGCCGCAGGGGCGCAGGGGCTACACCTTC	CATSDLPQGRRGYTF
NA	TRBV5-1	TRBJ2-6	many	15	TGCGCCAGCAGCTTAACTAGCTCTGGGGCCAACGTCCTGACTTTC	CASSLTSSGANVLTF
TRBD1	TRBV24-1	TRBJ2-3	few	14	TGTGCCACCAGTGACAGGGGGCATAGAGATACGCAGTATTTT	CATSDRGHRDTQYF
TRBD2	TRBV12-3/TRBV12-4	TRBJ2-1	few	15	TGTGCCAGCAGTTTCGGACTAGCGGGAGGAAATGAGCAGTTCTTC	CASSFGLAGGNEQFF
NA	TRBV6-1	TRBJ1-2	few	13	TGTGCCAGCAGCCAAGTCCAGGGAGATGGCTACACCTTC	CASSQVQGDGYTF
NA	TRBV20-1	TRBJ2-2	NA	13	TGCAGTGCTTATCGTCCCGCTTCCGGGGAGCTGTTTTTT	CSAYRPASGELFF
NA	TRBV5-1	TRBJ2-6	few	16	TGCGCCAGCAGCTTGATGCCCGCGTCTGGGGCCAACGTCCTGACTTTC	CASSLMPASGANVLTF